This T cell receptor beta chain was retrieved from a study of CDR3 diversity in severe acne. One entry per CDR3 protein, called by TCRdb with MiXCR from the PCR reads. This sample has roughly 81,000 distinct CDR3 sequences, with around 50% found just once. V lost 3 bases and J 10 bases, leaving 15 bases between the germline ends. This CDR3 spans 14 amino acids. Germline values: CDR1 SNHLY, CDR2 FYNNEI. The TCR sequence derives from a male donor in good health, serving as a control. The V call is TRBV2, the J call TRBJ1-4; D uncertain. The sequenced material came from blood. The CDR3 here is CASSDGWGYGKLFF. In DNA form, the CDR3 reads TGTGCCAGCAGTGATGGGTGGGGATATGGAAAACTGTTTTTT.